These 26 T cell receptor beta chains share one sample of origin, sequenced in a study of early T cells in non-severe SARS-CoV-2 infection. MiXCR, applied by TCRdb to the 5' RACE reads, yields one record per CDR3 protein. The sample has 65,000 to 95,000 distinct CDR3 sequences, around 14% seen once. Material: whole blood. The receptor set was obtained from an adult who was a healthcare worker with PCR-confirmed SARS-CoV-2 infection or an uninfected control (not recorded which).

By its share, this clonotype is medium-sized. CDR3 region: CASSSQPGGRETQYF. CDR3 coding DNA: TGTGCCAGCAGTTCCCAGCCCGGGGGCCGAGAGACCCAGTACTTC. The chain combines TRBV6-2 or TRBV6-3 with TRBJ2-5; D possibly uses TRBD1 or TRBD2 (6 bases each). The CDR3 length is 15 residues. Germline V CDR1 and CDR2: MNHEY, SVGEGT. The V gene lost 4 bases and the J gene lost 4 bases, with 16 bases spanning the gap.

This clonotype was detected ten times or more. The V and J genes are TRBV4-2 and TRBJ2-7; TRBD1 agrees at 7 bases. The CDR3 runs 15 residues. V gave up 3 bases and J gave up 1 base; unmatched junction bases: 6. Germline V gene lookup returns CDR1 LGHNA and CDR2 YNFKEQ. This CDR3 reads CASSHNTGVSYEQYF. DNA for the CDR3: TGTGCCAGCAGCCACAATACAGGGGTATCCTACGAGCAGTACTTC.

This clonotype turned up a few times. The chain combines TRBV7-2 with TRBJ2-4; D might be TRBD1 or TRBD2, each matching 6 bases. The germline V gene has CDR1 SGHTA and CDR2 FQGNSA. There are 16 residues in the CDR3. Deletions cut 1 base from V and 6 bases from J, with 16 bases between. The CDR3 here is CASSLVGGNEGNIQYF. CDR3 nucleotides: TGTGCCAGCAGCTTAGTGGGGGGCAACGAGGGAAACATTCAGTACTTC.

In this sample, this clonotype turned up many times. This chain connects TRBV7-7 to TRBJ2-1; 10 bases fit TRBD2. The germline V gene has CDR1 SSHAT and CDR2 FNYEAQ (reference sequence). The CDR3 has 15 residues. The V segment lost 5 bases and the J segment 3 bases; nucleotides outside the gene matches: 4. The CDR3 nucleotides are TGTGCCAGCAGCCCCGGACTAGCGGACTACAATGAGCAGTTCTTC. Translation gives CASSPGLADYNEQFF.

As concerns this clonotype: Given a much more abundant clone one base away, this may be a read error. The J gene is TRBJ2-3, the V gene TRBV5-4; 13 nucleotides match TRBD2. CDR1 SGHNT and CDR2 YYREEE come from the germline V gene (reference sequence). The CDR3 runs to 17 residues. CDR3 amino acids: CVSSGTSGAPGTDTQYF. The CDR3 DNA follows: TGTGTCAGCTCCGGGACTAGCGGGGCCCCGGGCACAGATACGCAGTATTTT.

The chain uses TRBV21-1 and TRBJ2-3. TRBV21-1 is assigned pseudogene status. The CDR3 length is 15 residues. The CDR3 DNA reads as TGTGCCAGCACGTATAGCCTAACTAGCACAGATACGCAGTATTTT. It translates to CASTYSLTSTDTQYF.

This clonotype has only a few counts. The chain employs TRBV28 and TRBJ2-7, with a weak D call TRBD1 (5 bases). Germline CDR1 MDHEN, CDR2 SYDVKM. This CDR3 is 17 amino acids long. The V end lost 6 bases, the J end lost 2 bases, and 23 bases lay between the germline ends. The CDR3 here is CASSTALGVVATYEQYF. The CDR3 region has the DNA TGTGCCAGCAGCACAGCTTTAGGGGTGGTTGCAACCTACGAGCAGTACTTC.

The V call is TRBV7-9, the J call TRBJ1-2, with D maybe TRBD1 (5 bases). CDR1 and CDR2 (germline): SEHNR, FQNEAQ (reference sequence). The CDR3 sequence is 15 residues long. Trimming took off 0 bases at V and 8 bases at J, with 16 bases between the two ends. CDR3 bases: TGTGCCAGCAGCTTAGCGAACGGGGGAACGGGCGGCTACACCTTC. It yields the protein CASSLANGGTGGYTF. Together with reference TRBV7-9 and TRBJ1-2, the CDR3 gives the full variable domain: DTGVSQNPRHKITKRGQNVTFRCDPISEHNRLYWYRQTLGQGPEFLTYFQNEAQLEKSRLLSDRFSAERPKGSFSTLEIQRTEQGDSAMYLCASSLANGGTGGYTFGSGTRLTVV.

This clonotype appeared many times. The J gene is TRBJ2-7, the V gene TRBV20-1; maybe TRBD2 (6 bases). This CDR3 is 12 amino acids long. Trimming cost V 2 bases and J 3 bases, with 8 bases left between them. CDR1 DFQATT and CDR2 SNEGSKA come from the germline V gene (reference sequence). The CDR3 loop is CSARRDFYEQYF. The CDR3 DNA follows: TGCAGTGCTAGAAGGGACTTCTACGAGCAGTACTTC.

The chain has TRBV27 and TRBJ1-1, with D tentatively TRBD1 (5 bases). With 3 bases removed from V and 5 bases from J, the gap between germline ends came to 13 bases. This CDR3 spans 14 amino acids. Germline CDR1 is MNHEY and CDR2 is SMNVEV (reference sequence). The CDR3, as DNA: TGTGCCAGCAGTTTCGTGGGGGGAGGGACTGAAGCTTTCTTT. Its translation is CASSFVGGGTEAFF.

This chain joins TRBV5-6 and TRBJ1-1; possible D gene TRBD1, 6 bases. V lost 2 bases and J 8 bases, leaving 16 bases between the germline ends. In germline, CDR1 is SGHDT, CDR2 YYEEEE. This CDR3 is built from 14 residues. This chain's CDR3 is CASSFMGRGLEAFF. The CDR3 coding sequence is TGTGCCAGCAGCTTTATGGGCAGGGGCTTAGAAGCTTTCTTT.

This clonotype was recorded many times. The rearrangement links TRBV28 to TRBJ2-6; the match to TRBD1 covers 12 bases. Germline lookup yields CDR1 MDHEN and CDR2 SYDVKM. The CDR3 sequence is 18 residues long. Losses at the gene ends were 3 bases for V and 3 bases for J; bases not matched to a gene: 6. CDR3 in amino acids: CASSFGTGGAFGANVLTF. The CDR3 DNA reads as TGTGCCAGCAGTTTCGGGACAGGGGGCGCTTTTGGGGCCAACGTCCTGACTTTC. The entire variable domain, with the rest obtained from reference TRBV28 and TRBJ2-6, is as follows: DVKVTQSSRYLVKRTGEKVFLECVQDMDHENMFWYRQDPGLGLRLIYFSYDVKMKEKGDIPEGYSVSREKKERFSLILESASTNQTSMYLCASSFGTGGAFGANVLTFGAGSRLTVL.

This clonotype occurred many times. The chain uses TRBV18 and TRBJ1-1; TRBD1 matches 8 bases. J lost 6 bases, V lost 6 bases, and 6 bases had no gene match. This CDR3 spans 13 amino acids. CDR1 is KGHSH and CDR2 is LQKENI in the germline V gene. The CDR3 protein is CASSLGQGAEAFF. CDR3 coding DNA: TGTGCCAGCTCGCTCGGACAGGGCGCTGAAGCTTTCTTT.

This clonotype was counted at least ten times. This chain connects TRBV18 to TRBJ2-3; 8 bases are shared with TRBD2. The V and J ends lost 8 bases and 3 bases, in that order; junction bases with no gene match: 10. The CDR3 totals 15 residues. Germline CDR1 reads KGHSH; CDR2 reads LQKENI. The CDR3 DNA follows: TGTGCCAGCGCCCGGACTAGCCCCCCGACAGATACGCAGTATTTT. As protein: CASARTSPPTDTQYF.

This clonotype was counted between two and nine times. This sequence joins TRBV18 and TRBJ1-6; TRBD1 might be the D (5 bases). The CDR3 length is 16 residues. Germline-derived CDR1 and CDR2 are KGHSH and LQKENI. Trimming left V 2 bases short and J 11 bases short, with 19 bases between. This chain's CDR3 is CASSPTAGPNTAPLHF. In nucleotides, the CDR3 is TGTGCCAGCTCACCAACCGCGGGGCCCAATACGGCACCCCTCCACTTT.

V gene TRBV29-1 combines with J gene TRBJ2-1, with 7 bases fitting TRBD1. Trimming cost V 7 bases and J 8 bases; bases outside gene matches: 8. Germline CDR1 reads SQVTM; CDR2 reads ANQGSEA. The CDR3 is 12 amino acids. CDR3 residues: CSARQGYDEQFF. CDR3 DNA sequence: TGCAGCGCTCGACAGGGTTACGATGAGCAGTTCTTC.

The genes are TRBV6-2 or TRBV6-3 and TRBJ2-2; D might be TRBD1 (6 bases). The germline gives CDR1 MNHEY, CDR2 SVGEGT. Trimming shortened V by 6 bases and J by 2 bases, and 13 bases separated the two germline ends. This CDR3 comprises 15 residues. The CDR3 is CASRGNRDNTGELFF. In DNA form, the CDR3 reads TGTGCCAGCAGGGGAAACAGGGATAACACCGGGGAGCTGTTTTTT.

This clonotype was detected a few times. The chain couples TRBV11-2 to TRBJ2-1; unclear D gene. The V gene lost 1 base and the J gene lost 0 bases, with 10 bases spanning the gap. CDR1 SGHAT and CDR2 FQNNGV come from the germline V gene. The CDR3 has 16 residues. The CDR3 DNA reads TGTGCCAGCAGCTTAGGGGGTCCAAGCTCCTACAATGAGCAGTTCTTC. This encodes CASSLGGPSSYNEQFF.

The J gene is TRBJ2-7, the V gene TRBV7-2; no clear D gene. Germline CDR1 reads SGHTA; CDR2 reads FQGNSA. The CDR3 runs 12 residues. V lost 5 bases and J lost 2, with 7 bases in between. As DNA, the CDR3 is TGTGCCAGCAGCCCCTGGGCCTACGAGCAGTACTTC. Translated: CASSPWAYEQYF.

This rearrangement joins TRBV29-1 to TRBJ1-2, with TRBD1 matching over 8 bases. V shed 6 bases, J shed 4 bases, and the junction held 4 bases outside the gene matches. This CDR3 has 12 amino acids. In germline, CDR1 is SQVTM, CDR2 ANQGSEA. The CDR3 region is CSVVTGVYGYTF. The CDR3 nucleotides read TGCAGCGTGGTGACAGGGGTCTATGGCTACACCTTC.

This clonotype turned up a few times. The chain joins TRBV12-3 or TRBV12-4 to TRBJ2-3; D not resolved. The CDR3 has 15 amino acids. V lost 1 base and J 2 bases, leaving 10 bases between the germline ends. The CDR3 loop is CASSLGLGITDTQYF. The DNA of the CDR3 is TGTGCCAGCAGTTTAGGCCTAGGGATCACAGATACGCAGTATTTT.

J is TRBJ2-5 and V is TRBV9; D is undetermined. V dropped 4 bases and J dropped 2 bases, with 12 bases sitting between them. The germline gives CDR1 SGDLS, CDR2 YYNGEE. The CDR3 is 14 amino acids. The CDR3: CASSPLRIQETQYF. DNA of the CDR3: TGTGCCAGCAGCCCCCTGCGGATACAAGAGACCCAGTACTTC. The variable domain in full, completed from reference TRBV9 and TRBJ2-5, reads DSGVTQTPKHLITATGQRVTLRCSPRSGDLSVYWYQQSLDQGLQFLIQYYNGEERAKGNILERFSAQQFPDLHSELNLSSLELGDSALYFCASSPLRIQETQYFGPGTRLLVL.

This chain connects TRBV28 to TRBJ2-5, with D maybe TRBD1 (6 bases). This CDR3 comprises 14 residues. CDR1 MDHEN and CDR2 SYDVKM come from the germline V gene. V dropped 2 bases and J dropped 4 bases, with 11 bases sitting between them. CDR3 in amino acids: CASSLAGDGETQYF. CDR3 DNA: TGTGCCAGCAGTTTAGCAGGGGACGGAGAGACCCAGTACTTC.

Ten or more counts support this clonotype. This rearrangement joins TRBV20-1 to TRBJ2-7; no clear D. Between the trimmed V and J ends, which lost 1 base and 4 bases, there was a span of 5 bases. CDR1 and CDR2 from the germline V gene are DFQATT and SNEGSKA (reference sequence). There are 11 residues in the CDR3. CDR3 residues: CSARVGYEQYF. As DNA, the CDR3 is TGCAGTGCTAGAGTAGGGTACGAGCAGTACTTC.

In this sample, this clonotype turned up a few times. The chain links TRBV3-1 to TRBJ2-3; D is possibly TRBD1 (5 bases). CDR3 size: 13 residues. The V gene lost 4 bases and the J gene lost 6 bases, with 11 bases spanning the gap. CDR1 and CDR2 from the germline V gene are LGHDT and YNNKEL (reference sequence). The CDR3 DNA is TGTGCCAGCAGCCGACAGTTTCGCGATACGCAGTATTTT. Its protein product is CASSRQFRDTQYF.

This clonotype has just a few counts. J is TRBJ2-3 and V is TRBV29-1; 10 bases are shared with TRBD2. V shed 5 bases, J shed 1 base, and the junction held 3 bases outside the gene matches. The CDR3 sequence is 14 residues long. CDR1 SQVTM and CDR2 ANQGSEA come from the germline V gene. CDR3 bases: TGCAGCGTTTCTACTAGCGGGGGCACAGATACGCAGTATTTT. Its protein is CSVSTSGGTDTQYF.